These 2 T cell receptor beta chains came from one sample sequenced in a study of shared clonotypes between healthy human individuals (dated by TCRdb to the early 2020s). Libraries were prepared through the immunoSEQ multiplex PCR assay. As stored in TCRdb, this immuneACCESS dataset retains in-frame rearrangements with V and J assigned. A fraction of the clones does not appear; measured against another copy, unresolved V genes explain less than half of the discrepancy, and the remainder lacks a known reason. The table for this sample lists over a million clones; approximately 98.5% of them were counted only once. The biggest ten clones account for around 0.38% of the sample. The sequenced sample was naive CD4+ T cells sorted from blood. The cell subset or site label corresponds to: CD45RA+ positively selected. The receptor set was obtained from a man aged 25 to 40 in good health.

The J gene is TRBJ2-3, the V gene TRBV29-1; D gene ambiguous. The V end was cut by 3 bases, the J end by 2 bases, with 12 bases between. In germline, CDR1 is SQVTM, CDR2 ANQGSEA. The CDR3 contains 14 residues. CDR3 protein: CSVESGVHTDTQYF. The DNA of the CDR3 is TGCAGCGTTGAGTCCGGTGTTCACACAGATACGCAGTATTTT.

Comment on this clone: Other DNA sequences in the sample encode the same CDR3. The gene calls are TRBV5-4 and TRBJ2-7, with 9 nucleotides matching TRBD1. The CDR3 sequence is 15 residues long. The trim removed 0 bases at V and 2 bases at J, leaving 3 bases unmatched. CDR1 is SGHNT and CDR2 is YYREEE in the germline V gene (reference sequence). For the CDR3, the DNA is TGTGCCAGCAGCTTGGGTAGGACAGGGGCCTACGAGCAGTACTTC. As protein: CASSLGRTGAYEQYF.